These 4 T cell receptor beta chains were sequenced from one sample in a study of CXCR3-negative and CXCR3-positive naive CD8 T cells (dated by TCRdb to between 2017 and 2020). TCRdb names NextSeq 550 as the instrument used. The Human TCR Profiling Kit (MiLaboratory) was used to prepare UMI-labeled 5' RACE TRB cDNA libraries. After TCRdb reprocessed the reads, each CDR3 protein sequence was kept as one row, without DNA. This sample's table lists under 50,000 distinct CDR3 sequences. 2% to 3% of the sample is in the top ten clones. What was sequenced was naive CXCR3- CD8+ T cells from blood. In the paper's terms, the cell subset or site label means: CD45RO-CCR7+CD27+CD95- naive CD8+ T cells lacking CXCR3 (TNR3-). Receptors were obtained from a human donor in good health. Some clones in this sample may be carry-over from other donors' samples.

This rearrangement joins TRBV29-1 to TRBJ1-1. The germline gives CDR1 SQVTM, CDR2 ANQGSEA. The CDR3 totals 12 residues. The CDR3: CSVEGVDTEAFF.

The V call is TRBV29-1, the J call TRBJ2-1; TCRdb selects TRBD1, and the lack of DNA leaves this call unchecked. Germline loops: CDR1 SQVTM, CDR2 ANQGSEA. This CDR3 comprises 11 residues. CDR3 loop: CSVDEGGEQFF.

The chain couples TRBV5-1 to TRBJ2-7; TCRdb names TRBD2, which stays unverified in the absence of DNA. Per germline, CDR1 SGHRS and CDR2 YFSETQ. The CDR3 sequence is 15 residues long. The CDR3 here is CASSSPEGGSYEQYF.

The chain carries TRBV14 and TRBJ1-4; TCRdb picks TRBD1, but there is no DNA to check that call. The V gene's germline CDR1 is SGHDN and CDR2 FVKESK. The CDR3 contains 19 residues. Here the CDR3 reads CASSQGDRGFTATNEKLFF.